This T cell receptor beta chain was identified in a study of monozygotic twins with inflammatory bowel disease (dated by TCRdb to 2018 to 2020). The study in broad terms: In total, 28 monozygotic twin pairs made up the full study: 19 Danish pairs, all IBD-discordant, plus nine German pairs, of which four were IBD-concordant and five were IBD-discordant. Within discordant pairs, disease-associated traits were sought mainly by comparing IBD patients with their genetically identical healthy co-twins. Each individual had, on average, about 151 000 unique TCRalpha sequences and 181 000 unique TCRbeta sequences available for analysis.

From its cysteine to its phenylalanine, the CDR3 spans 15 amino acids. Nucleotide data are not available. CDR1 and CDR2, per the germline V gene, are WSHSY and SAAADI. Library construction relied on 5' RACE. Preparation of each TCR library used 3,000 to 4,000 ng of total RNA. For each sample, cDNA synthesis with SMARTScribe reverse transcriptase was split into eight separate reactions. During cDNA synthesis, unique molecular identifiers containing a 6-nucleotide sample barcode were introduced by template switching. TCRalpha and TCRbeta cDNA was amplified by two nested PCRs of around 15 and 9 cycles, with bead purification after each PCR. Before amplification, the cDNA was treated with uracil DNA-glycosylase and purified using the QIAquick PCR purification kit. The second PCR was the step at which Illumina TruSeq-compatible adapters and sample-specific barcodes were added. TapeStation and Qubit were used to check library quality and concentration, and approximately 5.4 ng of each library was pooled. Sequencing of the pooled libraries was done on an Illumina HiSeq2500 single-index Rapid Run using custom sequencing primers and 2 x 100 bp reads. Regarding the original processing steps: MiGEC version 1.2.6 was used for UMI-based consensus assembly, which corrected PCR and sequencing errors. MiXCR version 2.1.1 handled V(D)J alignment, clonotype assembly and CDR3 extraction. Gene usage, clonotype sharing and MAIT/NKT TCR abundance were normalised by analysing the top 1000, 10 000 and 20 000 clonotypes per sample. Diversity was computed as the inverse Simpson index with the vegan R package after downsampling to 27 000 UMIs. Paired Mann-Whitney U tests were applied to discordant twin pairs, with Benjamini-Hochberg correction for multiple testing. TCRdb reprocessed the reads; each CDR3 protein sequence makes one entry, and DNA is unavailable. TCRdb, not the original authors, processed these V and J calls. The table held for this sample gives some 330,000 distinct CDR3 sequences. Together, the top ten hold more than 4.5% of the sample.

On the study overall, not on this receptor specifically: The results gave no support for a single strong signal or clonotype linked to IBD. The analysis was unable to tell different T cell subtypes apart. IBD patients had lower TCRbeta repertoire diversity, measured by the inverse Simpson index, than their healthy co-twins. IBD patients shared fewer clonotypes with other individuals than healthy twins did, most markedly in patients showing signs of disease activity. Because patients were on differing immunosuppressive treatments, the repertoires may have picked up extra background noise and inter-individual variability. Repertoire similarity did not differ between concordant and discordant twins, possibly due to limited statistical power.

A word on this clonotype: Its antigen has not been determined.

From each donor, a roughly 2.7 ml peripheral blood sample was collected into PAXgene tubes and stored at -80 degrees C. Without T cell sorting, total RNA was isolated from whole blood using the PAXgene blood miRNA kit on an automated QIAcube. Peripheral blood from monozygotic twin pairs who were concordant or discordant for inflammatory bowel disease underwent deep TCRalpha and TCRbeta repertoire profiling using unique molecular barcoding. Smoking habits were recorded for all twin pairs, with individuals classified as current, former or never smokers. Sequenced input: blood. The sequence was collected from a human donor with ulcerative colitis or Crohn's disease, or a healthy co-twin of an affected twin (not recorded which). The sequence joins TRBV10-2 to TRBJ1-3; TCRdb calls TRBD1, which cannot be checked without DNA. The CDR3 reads CASREQAVSGNTIYF.